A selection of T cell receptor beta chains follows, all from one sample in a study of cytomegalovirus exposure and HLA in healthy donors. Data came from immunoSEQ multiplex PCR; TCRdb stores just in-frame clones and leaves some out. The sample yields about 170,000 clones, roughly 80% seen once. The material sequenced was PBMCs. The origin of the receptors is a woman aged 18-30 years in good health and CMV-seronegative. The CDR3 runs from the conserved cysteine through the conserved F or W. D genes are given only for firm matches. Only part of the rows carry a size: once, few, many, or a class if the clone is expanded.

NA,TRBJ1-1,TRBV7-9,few,TGTGCCAGCAGCTTCAAAAAGGGTATCGGGGACACTGAAGCTTTCTTT,CASSFKKGIGDTEAFF
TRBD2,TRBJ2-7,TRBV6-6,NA,TGTGCCAGTTGGAGCCAAGCAGCGGGACGGGCCTACGAGCAGTACTTC,CASWSQAAGRAYEQYF
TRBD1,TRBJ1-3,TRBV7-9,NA,TGTGCCAGCAGCTTAGCGTCATCGGACAGGGCCATATATTTT,CASSLASSDRAIYF
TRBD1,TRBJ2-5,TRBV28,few,TGTGCCAGCGGCAGGGGGCGAGAGACCCAGTACTTC,CASGRGRETQYF
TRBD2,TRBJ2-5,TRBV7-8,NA,TGTGCGAGCGAGCTCGGACTAGCGGAAGAGACCCAGTACTTC,CASELGLAEETQYF
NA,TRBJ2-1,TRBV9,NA,TGTGCCAGCAGCGTAGGAGGACATAGAGGGCAGTTCTTC,CASSVGGHRGQFF
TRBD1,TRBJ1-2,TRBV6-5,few,TGTGCCAGCAGTTACGGGACAGGCGGCTACACCTTC,CASSYGTGGYTF
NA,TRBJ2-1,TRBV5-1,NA,TGCGCCAGCAGCTCAACAGGGCCGCGGTACAATGAGCAGTTCTTC,CASSSTGPRYNEQFF
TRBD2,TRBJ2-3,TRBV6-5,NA,TGTGCCAGCAGTTACCGCGGGGGATCCACAGATACGCAGTATTTT,CASSYRGGSTDTQYF
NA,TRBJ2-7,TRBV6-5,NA,TGTGCCAGCAGTTACAGAGGTTTCCCCATCTACGAGCAGTACTTC,CASSYRGFPIYEQYF
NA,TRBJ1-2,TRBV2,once,TGTGCCAGCAGTGACACAACTAACTATGGCTACACCTTC,CASSDTTNYGYTF
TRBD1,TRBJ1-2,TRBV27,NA,TGTGCCAGCGGACTACAGGGGGCGCGCATCTATGGCTACACCTTC,CASGLQGARIYGYTF
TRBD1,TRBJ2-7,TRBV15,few,TGTGCCACCAGCGGACAGGGTTTCTACGAGCAGTACTTC,CATSGQGFYEQYF
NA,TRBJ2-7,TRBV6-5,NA,TGTGCCAGCAGACCAGGGTCCACCTACGAGCAGTACTTC,CASRPGSTYEQYF
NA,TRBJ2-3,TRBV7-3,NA,TGTGCCAGCAGCTCGTACACAGATACGCAGTATTTT,CASSSYTDTQYF
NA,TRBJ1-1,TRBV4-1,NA,TGCGCCAGCAGCCAGATGGGCCCCTCAGCTGAAGCTTTCTTT,CASSQMGPSAEAFF
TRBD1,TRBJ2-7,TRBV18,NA,TGTGCCAGCTCACCGGGACAGGGGGTGCGGGAGCAGTACTTC,CASSPGQGVREQYF
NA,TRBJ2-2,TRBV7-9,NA,TGTGCCAGCAGCAAGGAGGGGATCCGATCCGGGGAGCTGTTTTTT,CASSKEGIRSGELFF
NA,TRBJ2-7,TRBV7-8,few,TGTGCCAGCAGCAGCAGACTCTACGAGCAGTACTTC,CASSSRLYEQYF
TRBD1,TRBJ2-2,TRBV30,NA,TGTGCCTGGAGTGTACGAGACAGGGACGCCGGGGAGCTGTTTTTT,CAWSVRDRDAGELFF
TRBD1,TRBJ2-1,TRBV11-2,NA,TGTGCCAGCAGTTCCGGGACAGGGGTTAACAATGAGCAGTTCTTC,CASSSGTGVNNEQFF
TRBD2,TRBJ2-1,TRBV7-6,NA,TGTGCCAGCAGCTTAGAAGGTCGCGGGAGGTTTGGAAATGAGCAGTTCTTC,CASSLEGRGRFGNEQFF
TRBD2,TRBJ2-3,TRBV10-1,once,TGCGCCAGCAGTGAGCGGTTAGTGGCGGGAGTTACAGGCACAGATACGCAGTATTTT,CASSERLVAGVTGTDTQYF
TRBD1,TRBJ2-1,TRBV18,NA,TGTGCCAGCTCACGGGACAGTTACAATGAGCAGTTCTTC,CASSRDSYNEQFF
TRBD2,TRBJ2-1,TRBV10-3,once,TGTGCCATCAGTGCCCGGACTAGCGGGACCCAGCAGTTCTTC,CAISARTSGTQQFF
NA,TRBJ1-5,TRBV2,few,TGTGCCAGCAGCTCGGACTTGTTTAAGCCCCAGCATTTT,CASSSDLFKPQHF
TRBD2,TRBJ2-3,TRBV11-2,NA,TGTGCCAGCAGCTTAGATAGCGGGTACGATACGCAGTATTTT,CASSLDSGYDTQYF
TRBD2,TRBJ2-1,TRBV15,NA,TGTGCCACCAGCAGGACTAGCGGTTCCTACAATGAGCAGTTCTTC,CATSRTSGSYNEQFF
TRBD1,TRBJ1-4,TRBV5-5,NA,TGTGCCAGCAGCTTCGCCCGGGACAGTAATGAAAAACTGTTTTTT,CASSFARDSNEKLFF
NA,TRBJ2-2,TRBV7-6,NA,TGTGCCAGCAGCAGCCCTACAAAGGCGGGACTTAACACCGGGGAGCTGTTTTTT,CASSSPTKAGLNTGELFF
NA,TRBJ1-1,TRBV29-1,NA,TGCAGCACTTCGGGGGAATTGAACACTGAAGCTTTCTTT,CSTSGELNTEAFF
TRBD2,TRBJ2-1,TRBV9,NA,TGTGCCAGCAGCCCGCGACTAGCGGGAGATATATATGAGCAGTTCTTC,CASSPRLAGDIYEQFF
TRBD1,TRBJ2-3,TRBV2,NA,TGTGCCAGCACCCGGGACAGGGGTTCAGATACGCAGTATTTT,CASTRDRGSDTQYF
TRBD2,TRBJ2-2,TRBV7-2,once,TGTGCCAGCAGCTTGGGGGGGAGGGCCCACGGGGAGCTGTTTTTT,CASSLGGRAHGELFF
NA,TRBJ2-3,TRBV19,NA,TGTGCCAGTAGTATAGGTGGACACACAGATACGCAGTATTTT,CASSIGGHTDTQYF
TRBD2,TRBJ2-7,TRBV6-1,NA,TGTGCCAGCAGGCAGCGGGAGGCCTCCTACGAGCAGTACTTC,CASRQREASYEQYF
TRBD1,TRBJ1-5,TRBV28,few,TGTGCCAGCAGCTCAACAGGGGGCCGTAGCAATCAGCCCCAGCATTTT,CASSSTGGRSNQPQHF
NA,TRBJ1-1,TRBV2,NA,TGTGCCAGCATTCAGAGAAGAGGAGGTGAAGCTTTCTTT,CASIQRRGGEAFF
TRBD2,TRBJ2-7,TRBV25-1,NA,TGTGCCAGCAGTGGCATCCTAGCGGGAGAGACCTTCTACGAGCAGTACTTC,CASSGILAGETFYEQYF
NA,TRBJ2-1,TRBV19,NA,TGTGCCAGTAGTACCGACTTCTACAATGAGCAGTTCTTC,CASSTDFYNEQFF
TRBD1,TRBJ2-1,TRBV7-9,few,TGTGCCAGCAGCTCCGGGACAGGGATTAATGAGCAGTTCTTC,CASSSGTGINEQFF
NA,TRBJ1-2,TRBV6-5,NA,TGTGCCAGCCGTAACGTGGGGGCGCCCTATGGCTACACCTTC,CASRNVGAPYGYTF
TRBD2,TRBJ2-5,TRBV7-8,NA,TGTGCCAGCACCCTAAGGTGGCAGGAGGGACTAGCGGGAGTGGGGACCCAGTACTTC,CASTLRWQEGLAGVGTQYF
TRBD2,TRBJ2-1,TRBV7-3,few,TGTGCCAGCAGGGCCGGGACTAGCGGGAGTGTATCCTACAATGAGCAGTTCTTC,CASRAGTSGSVSYNEQFF
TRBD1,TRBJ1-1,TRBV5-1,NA,TGCGCCAGCAGCTTGTCCCCGACAGGGTCTGCTGAAGCTTTCTTT,CASSLSPTGSAEAFF
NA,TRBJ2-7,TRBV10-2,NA,TGCGCCAGCAGTGAGACGACAGGTTGGGAGCAGTACTTC,CASSETTGWEQYF
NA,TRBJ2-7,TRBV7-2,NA,TGTGCCAGCAGTTTAGGGCGGGGGCCCTACGAGCAGTACTTC,CASSLGRGPYEQYF
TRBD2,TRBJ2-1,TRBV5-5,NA,TGTGCCAGCAGCTTGGTGCTAGCGGGCTACAATGAGCAGTTCTTC,CASSLVLAGYNEQFF
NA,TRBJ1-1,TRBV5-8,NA,TGTGCCAGCCATGTACTAGGGCGAGAAGCTTTCTTT,CASHVLGREAFF
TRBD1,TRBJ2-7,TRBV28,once,TGTGCCAGCAGTACCGCCGACAGGGGTAGCGACGAGCAGTACTTC,CASSTADRGSDEQYF
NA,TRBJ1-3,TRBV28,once,TGTGCCAGCAGTTTTGGGGCGCTTTTTGGAAACACCATATATTTT,CASSFGALFGNTIYF
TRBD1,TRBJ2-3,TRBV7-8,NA,TGTGCCAGCAGCTTAGCCGGGGGACAGGGAGACACAGATACGCAGTATTTT,CASSLAGGQGDTDTQYF
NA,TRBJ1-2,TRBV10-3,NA,TGTGCCATCAGTGAGTCGTTCGGAGAGAGACCCTATGGCTACACCTTC,CAISESFGERPYGYTF
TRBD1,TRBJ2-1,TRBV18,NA,TGTGCCAGCTCACCTAGACAGGGGAATATCAATGAGCAGTTCTTC,CASSPRQGNINEQFF
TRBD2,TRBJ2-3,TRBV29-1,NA,TGCAGCGTGGCCGGGACTAGCGGAACAGATACGCAGTATTTT,CSVAGTSGTDTQYF
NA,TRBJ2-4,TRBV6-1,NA,TGTGCCAGCAGTGCACTTCACAAAAACATTCAGTACTTC,CASSALHKNIQYF
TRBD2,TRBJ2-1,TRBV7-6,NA,TGTGCCAGCAGCTTCTCACTAGCGGGATCTTCCAATGAGCAGTTCTTC,CASSFSLAGSSNEQFF
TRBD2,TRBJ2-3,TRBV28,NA,TGTGCCAGCAGTTCCGGACTAGCGGGAGTCTCAGATACGCAGTATTTT,CASSSGLAGVSDTQYF